The clone carrying this T cell receptor (beta chain) has only a few counts. Individual cDNA molecules received unique molecular identifiers. TCRdb redid the calling of the 5' RACE reads with MiXCR, one entry per CDR3 protein. The data show more than 75,000 distinct CDR3 sequences, roughly 13% seen once. From germline, CDR1 is MNHNY and CDR2 SVGAGI (reference sequence). V gave up 7 bases and J gave up 5 bases, with 10 bases separating them. This CDR3 has 12 amino acids. This entry belongs to a study of early T cells in non-severe SARS-CoV-2 infection. Overall study context: Unpaired chains resulted from sequencing bulk RNA of unsorted whole blood.

The specimen was whole blood. The receptor comes from an adult who was a healthcare worker with PCR-confirmed SARS-CoV-2 infection or an uninfected control (not recorded which). This chain joins TRBV6-6 and TRBJ2-3; D not resolved. The CDR3 DNA sequence: TGTGCCAGCAATTCGGACGGAGATACGCAGTATTTT. Translating it yields CASNSDGDTQYF.